What follows are 24 T cell receptor beta chains derived from one specimen sequenced in a study of breast tumors, draining lymph nodes, adjacent tissues. TCRdb independently ran MiXCR on the multiplex PCR reads; one entry per CDR3 protein. The sample carries about 230,000 distinct CDR3 sequences, 32% recorded once. The lymph nodes were axillary draining lymph nodes from breast cancer patients. The sample consisted of axillary lymph node tissue. These receptors originate from a female donor with breast cancer. Some clones in this sample may be carry-over from other donors' samples.

A note on this clonotype: This clone may be a read error of a much larger clone one base away. The chain has TRBV18 and TRBJ2-3; D is unresolved. Matching the DNA end better, TRBJ1-5 makes the J call doubtful. The CDR3 spans 15 residues. Germline V gives CDR1 KGHSH, CDR2 LQKENI. CDR3 loop: CASSPRLASTDTQHF. The CDR3 DNA reads as TGTGCCAGCTCACCCCGACTAGCGAGCACAGATACGCAGCATTTT.

This clonotype was observed many times. The V call is TRBV4-2, the J call TRBJ2-1, with 11 bases aligning to TRBD2. The CDR3 spans 16 residues. Germline loops: CDR1 LGHNA, CDR2 YNFKEQ. The junction had 11 bases not matched to a gene; V was cut back by 4 bases and J by 9 bases. CDR3 amino acids: CASSPPLAGEGREQFF. The CDR3 nucleotides read TGTGCCAGCAGCCCCCCACTAGCGGGAGAAGGGCGTGAGCAGTTCTTC.

V is TRBV29-1 and J is TRBJ2-6; 13 bases align to TRBD2. Germline assignment: CDR1 SQVTM and CDR2 ANQGSEA. After removal of 7 bases from V and 3 bases from J, the junction contained 9 bases not matched to a gene. The CDR3 totals 17 residues. The chain's CDR3 is CSARGRTSGSGANVLTF. The CDR3 bases are TGCAGCGCAAGGGGAAGGACTAGCGGGAGTGGGGCCAACGTCCTGACTTTC. The full variable domain, completed using reference TRBV29-1 and TRBJ2-6, is SAVISQKPSRDICQRGTSLTIQCQVDSQVTMMFWYRQQPGQSLTLIATANQGSEATYESGFVIDKFPISRPNLTFSTLTVSNMSPEDSSIYLCSARGRTSGSGANVLTFGAGSRLTVL.

This clonotype was counted many times. The chain has TRBV19 and TRBJ2-2, with 9 bases identical to TRBD2. Germline CDR1 is LNHDA and CDR2 is SQIVND (reference sequence). This CDR3 has 17 amino acids. The trim removed 6 bases at V and 7 bases at J, leaving 15 bases unmatched. The CDR3 reads CASRFSYGGRAGGELFF. In DNA, the CDR3 is TGTGCCAGTAGGTTTTCTTACGGCGGGAGGGCCGGCGGGGAGCTGTTTTTT.

This clonotype came up many times. The V gene is TRBV7-6, the J gene TRBJ1-5; D is uncertain. Germline V gives CDR1 SGHVS, CDR2 FNYEAQ. The V end lost 6 bases, the J end lost 4 bases, and 16 bases lay between the germline ends. The CDR3 loop spans 15 amino acids. CDR3 in amino acids: CASSPGHQNNQPQHF. In DNA, the CDR3 is TGTGCCAGCAGTCCGGGCCATCAAAATAATCAGCCCCAGCATTTT.

Ten or more counts support this clonotype. CDR3 bases: TGTGCCAGCAGCTTAGCGTTAGGGACAGGGGAGGGCTACACCTTC. It encodes CASSLALGTGEGYTF. The chain employs TRBV7-2 and TRBJ1-2, with TRBD1 identical over 10 bases. In germline, CDR1 is SGHTA, CDR2 FQGNSA. The length of the CDR3 is 15 residues. Losses at the gene ends were 0 bases for V and 8 bases for J; bases not matched to a gene: 6.

This clonotype was seen repeatedly, ten times or more. The chain combines TRBV6-5 with TRBJ2-1; 9 nucleotides align to TRBD2. This CDR3 has 16 amino acids. Germline trimming cut 2 bases from V and 2 bases from J; bases unmatched to any gene: 4. From germline, CDR1 is MNHEY and CDR2 SVGAGI. The CDR3 coding sequence is TGTGCCAGCAGTTACCGTAGCGGGAGTGCCTACAATGAGCAGTTCTTC. Protein sequence: CASSYRSGSAYNEQFF.

The chain combines TRBV7-9 with TRBJ2-2; D call uncertain. Germline assignment: CDR1 SEHNR and CDR2 FQNEAQ (reference sequence). Trimming pared 8 bases from V and 7 bases from J, leaving 8 bases between. The CDR3 is 11 residues long. The CDR3 nucleotides read TGTGCCAGCGTGCCACGCGGGGAGCTGTTTTTT. Protein sequence: CASVPRGELFF.

This clonotype occurred many times. The chain is built from TRBV28 and TRBJ1-5; D is possibly TRBD1 (5 bases). CDR3 size: 16 residues. V dropped 6 bases and J dropped 1 base, with 16 bases sitting between them. Germline CDR1 reads MDHEN; CDR2 reads SYDVKM. CDR3: CASSSQGIWSNQPQHF. The CDR3 DNA reads TGTGCCAGCAGCTCCCAGGGCATTTGGAGCAATCAGCCCCAGCATTTT. Based on the CDR3 plus reference TRBV28 and TRBJ1-5, the full variable domain is DVKVTQSSRYLVKRTGEKVFLECVQDMDHENMFWYRQDPGLGLRLIYFSYDVKMKEKGDIPEGYSVSREKKERFSLILESASTNQTSMYLCASSSQGIWSNQPQHFGDGTRLSIL.

In this sample, this clonotype turned up many times. The CDR3 protein is CASSFVGGTYEQYF. The CDR3 DNA follows: TGTGCCAGCAGTTTTGTGGGAGGGACTTACGAGCAGTACTTC. The V gene is TRBV2, the J gene TRBJ2-7; 7 nucleotides match TRBD2. This CDR3 spans 14 amino acids. The V and J ends lost 5 bases and 4 bases, in that order; junction bases with no gene match: 8. Germline V CDR1 and CDR2: SNHLY, FYNNEI.

This clonotype was recorded at least ten times. V gene TRBV20-1 combines with J gene TRBJ2-3, with D possibly matching TRBD2 (7 bases). Trimming took off 6 bases at V and 0 bases at J, with 16 bases between the two ends. The germline CDR1 and CDR2 sequences are DFQATT and SNEGSKA (reference sequence). The CDR3 contains 15 residues. The CDR3 bases are TGCAGTGCCGAGGGGGGGAGGGCGAGCACAGATACGCAGTATTTT. Translated: CSAEGGRASTDTQYF.

This chain links TRBV7-9 with TRBJ1-2; 9 bases line up with TRBD1. CDR1 is SEHNR, CDR2 FQNEAQ, per germline (reference sequence). The CDR3 covers 13 residues. V trimming: 5 bases; J trimming: 6 bases; junction bases outside the gene matches: 4. CDR3 in DNA: TGTGCCAGCAGCCTGACAGGGGGAGATGGCTACACCTTC. Translated: CASSLTGGDGYTF.

There are many counts of this clonotype. The chain recombines TRBV7-3 with TRBJ2-7; D is uncertain. Trimming shortened V by 2 bases and J by 7 bases, and 12 bases separated the two germline ends. The CDR3 has 13 amino acids. CDR1 and CDR2 (germline): SGHTA, FQGTGA. CDR3 protein: CASSLSPLAEQYF. For the CDR3, the DNA is TGTGCCAGCAGCTTATCTCCCTTGGCAGAGCAGTACTTC.

This clonotype appeared many times. The chain has TRBV18 and TRBJ2-7; 8 nucleotides line up with TRBD1. CDR3 length equals 13 residues. With 3 bases clipped from V and 7 bases from J, the junction kept 5 bases outside the gene matches. The germline gives CDR1 KGHSH, CDR2 LQKENI. The CDR3 region is CASSPDRAREQYF. In nucleotides, the CDR3 is TGTGCCAGCTCACCGGACAGGGCTCGGGAGCAGTACTTC.

This clonotype has a count of ten or more. The chain is built from TRBV9 and TRBJ2-3; 8 bases are shared with TRBD2. This CDR3 region has 18 residues. Germline assignment: CDR1 SGDLS and CDR2 YYNGEE. The junction had 11 bases not matched to a gene; V was cut back by 1 base and J by 1 base. CDR3 region: CASSVTSGSGFGTDTQYF. The DNA of the CDR3 is TGTGCCAGCAGCGTAACCAGCGGGAGTGGGTTTGGCACAGATACGCAGTATTTT.

This clonotype was detected ten times or more. The chain employs TRBV5-8 and TRBJ2-3, with 9 nucleotides matching TRBD2. Germline assignment: CDR1 SGHTS and CDR2 YDEGEE. V shed 0 bases, J shed 1 base, and the junction held 3 bases outside the gene matches. The CDR3 extends over 16 amino acids. The CDR3 DNA sequence: TGTGCCAGCAGCTTGGGGGCTAGCGGGGGCACAGATACGCAGTATTTT. Encoded protein: CASSLGASGGTDTQYF.

Many counts were recorded for this clonotype. V is TRBV6-5 and J is TRBJ2-2, with D possibly TRBD1 on 6 matching bases. Germline CDR1 reads MNHEY; CDR2 reads SVGAGI. V was clipped by 8 bases and J by 4 bases, with 11 bases between them. The CDR3 extends over 13 amino acids. This chain's CDR3 is CASGRGGTGELFF. The CDR3 DNA reads TGTGCCAGCGGTAGAGGGGGCACCGGGGAGCTGTTTTTT.

At least ten counts were recorded for this clonotype. V gene TRBV3-1 combines with J gene TRBJ2-5, with D uncertain. The germline gives CDR1 LGHDT, CDR2 YNNKEL (reference sequence). CDR3 size: 14 residues. V dropped 0 bases and J dropped 3 bases, with 8 bases sitting between them. CDR3 in amino acids: CASSQDGWEETQYF. In DNA, the CDR3 is TGTGCCAGCAGCCAAGATGGCTGGGAAGAGACCCAGTACTTC.

In its sample, this clonotype was seen many times. This chain uses TRBV27 with TRBJ2-3; 7 bases match TRBD2. Germline assignment: CDR1 MNHEY and CDR2 SMNVEV (reference sequence). J was trimmed by 2 bases and V by 6 bases; bases with no gene match: 8. CDR3 length equals 15 residues. CDR3 region: CASRASGLDTDTQYF. CDR3 coding DNA: TGTGCCAGCAGAGCCTCCGGACTAGACACAGATACGCAGTATTTT.

This clonotype was found a few times. A much larger clone differs from this one at a single base, so this may be a read error. The genes are TRBV20-1 and TRBJ2-1; the match to TRBD2 covers 7 bases. This CDR3 contains 16 residues. Germline V gene lookup returns CDR1 DFQATT and CDR2 SNEGSKA (reference sequence). Unmatched junction bases numbered 17, after V lost 3 bases and J lost 9 bases. The CDR3 region is CSAREIVTSARAEQFF. The CDR3 bases are TGCAGTGCTAGGGAGATAGTCACTAGCGCGAGAGCTGAGCAGTTCTTC.

This clonotype was seen many times. The rearrangement links TRBV4-1 to TRBJ2-5; 7 bases are a match to TRBD1. V lost 4 bases to trimming and J lost 4 bases; unmatched junction nucleotides: 9. This CDR3 region has 15 residues. Germline V gives CDR1 MGHRA, CDR2 YSYEKL. As DNA, the CDR3 is TGCGCCAGCAGCCCCAAGACAGGGTGGGGAGAGACCCAGTACTTC. Protein: CASSPKTGWGETQYF.

This clonotype was seen at least ten times. The V and J genes are TRBV19 and TRBJ1-5; weak D call: TRBD1 (6 bases). CDR1 and CDR2 (germline): LNHDA, SQIVND (reference sequence). The V and J ends lost 6 bases and 1 base respectively, with 13 bases between them. The CDR3 contains 15 residues. For the CDR3, the DNA is TGTGCCAGTAGGGGAACAGGGAGGAGCAATCAGCCCCAGCATTTT. It yields the protein CASRGTGRSNQPQHF.

This clonotype was picked up many times. The J gene is TRBJ2-2, the V gene TRBV5-5; 9 nucleotides match TRBD1. The J segment lost 7 bases and the V segment lost 4 bases, leaving 8 bases of the junction unmatched. The CDR3 runs to 15 residues. Germline loops: CDR1 SGHKS, CDR2 YYEKEE (reference sequence). The CDR3 DNA sequence: TGTGCCAGCAGCCACCGGGACAGGGCAGGCGGGGAGCTGTTTTTT. The encoded protein is CASSHRDRAGGELFF. The full variable domain, in which reference TRBV5-5 and TRBJ2-2 provide the parts outside the CDR3, is DAGVTQSPTHLIKTRGQQVTLRCSPISGHKSVSWYQQVLGQGPQFIFQYYEKEERGRGNFPDRFSARQFPNYSSELNVNALLLGDSALYLCASSHRDRAGGELFFGEGSRLTVL.

This clonotype was seen repeatedly, ten times or more. The V and J genes are TRBV19 and TRBJ1-5; the match to TRBD1 covers 10 bases. J lost 4 bases, V lost 5 bases, and 11 bases had no gene match. The CDR3 runs to 17 residues. Germline CDR1 is LNHDA and CDR2 is SQIVND (reference sequence). CDR3 coding DNA: TGTGCCAGTAGTGCCACCGGACAGGGGGTGGGTAATCAGCCCCAGCATTTT. Protein: CASSATGQGVGNQPQHF.